The 32 T cell receptor beta chains below were found in one sample sequenced in a study of beta chain features in type 1 diabetes. Their target antigens are unknown. The study reverse transcribed the entire isolated RNA, so it sequenced expressed TCRB transcripts. The protocol was immunoSEQ multiplex PCR, while the TCRdb copy is restricted to in-frame clones and leaves out a portion. Here the sample spans about 340,000 clones, about 13% being singletons. Study results and limitations: Moderately but significantly shorter TCRB CDR3s were found in Type 1 diabetes patients in all four CD4+ subsets.

The material sequenced was naive CD4+ T cells from blood. The receptors were sampled from a woman younger than 35 with type 1 diabetes.

The gene calls are TRBV6-5 and TRBJ2-3; 14 bases match TRBD2. The germline V gene has CDR1 MNHEY and CDR2 SVGAGI. This CDR3 contains 15 residues. V shed 4 bases, J shed 6 bases, and the junction held 3 bases outside the gene matches. The CDR3 coding sequence is TGTGCCAGCAGTTGGACTAGCGGGAGGTCGGATACGCAGTATTTT. This sequence encodes CASSWTSGRSDTQYF.

V usage is TRBV7-2 and J usage is TRBJ1-1; D remains unclear. The CDR3 is 14 amino acids. V lost 0 bases, J lost 4 bases, and 9 bases lay in between. Per the germline V gene, CDR1 is SGHTA and CDR2 is FQGNSA. The chain's CDR3 is CASSLARLATEAFF. DNA of the CDR3: TGTGCCAGCAGCTTAGCGCGGCTGGCCACTGAAGCTTTCTTT.

This clone was counted between two and nine times. The gene calls are TRBV5-1 and TRBJ2-3; TRBD2 is a possible D gene (7 bases). The V gene's germline CDR1 is SGHRS and CDR2 YFSETQ. V lost 7 bases and J lost 4, with 22 bases in between. The CDR3 has 16 residues. The CDR3 loop reads CASRLGGGGIADTQYF. In DNA form, the CDR3 reads TGCGCCAGCCGACTCGGAGGGGGAGGGATCGCAGATACGCAGTATTTT.

The table lists this clone with a few counts. The chain is built from TRBV7-9 and TRBJ2-7; D remains unclear. Germline CDR1 reads SEHNR; CDR2 reads FQNEAQ (reference sequence). The CDR3 loop spans 14 amino acids. V was clipped by 5 bases and J by 0 bases, with 11 bases between them. The CDR3 region is CASSALPASYEQYV. The CDR3 nucleotides read TGTGCCAGCAGCGCACTACCCGCCTCCTACGAGCAGTACGTC.

Only a few counts were recorded for this clone. The chain carries TRBV27 and TRBJ2-7, with 11 bases fitting TRBD2. The germline V gene has CDR1 MNHEY and CDR2 SMNVEV (reference sequence). The V gene end was trimmed by 4 bases and the J gene end by 7 bases; junction bases not matched to a gene: 9. The CDR3 consists of 15 residues. The CDR3 region has the DNA TGTGCCAGCAGTTCCCTACAACTAGCGGGAGAAGAGCAGTACTTC. This encodes CASSSLQLAGEEQYF.

The rearrangement uses TRBV6-5 and TRBJ2-1; 9 bases map to TRBD2. The germline V gene has CDR1 MNHEY and CDR2 SVGAGI. The ends lost 2 bases at V and 13 bases at J; junction bases unmatched: 0. This CDR3 contains 11 residues. CDR3 region: CASSYGTSQFF. CDR3 bases: TGTGCCAGCAGTTACGGGACTAGCCAGTTCTTC.

The rearrangement links TRBV18 to TRBJ2-7, with TRBD1 as a possible D gene (5 bases). From germline, CDR1 is KGHSH and CDR2 LQKENI. V lost 5 bases, J lost 0 bases, and 17 bases lay in between. CDR3 length: 16 amino acids. CDR3 sequence reads: CASSAGLRDRSYEQYF. Written as DNA, the CDR3 is TGTGCCAGCTCAGCAGGGTTACGCGACCGCTCCTACGAGCAGTACTTC.

In this sample, this clone turned up a few times. This chain uses TRBV19 with TRBJ2-1; D perhaps matches TRBD2 (5 bases). CDR1 is LNHDA and CDR2 is SQIVND in the germline V gene (reference sequence). Trimming took off 5 bases at V and 5 bases at J, with 10 bases between the two ends. The CDR3 has 13 residues. CDR3 nucleotides: TGTGCCAGTAGTCCGACTATTCACAATGAGCAGTTCTTC. Residues: CASSPTIHNEQFF.

The chain is built from TRBV5-1 and TRBJ2-1; the D gene is possibly TRBD1 (7 bases). The germline gives CDR1 SGHRS, CDR2 YFSETQ. This CDR3 contains 15 residues. Between the trimmed V and J ends, which lost 2 bases and 3 bases, there was a span of 12 bases. The CDR3 spells CASSFRGDVYNEQFF. The CDR3 DNA follows: TGCGCCAGCAGCTTCAGGGGGGACGTCTACAATGAGCAGTTCTTC.

This chain uses TRBV4-3 with TRBJ2-1, with D perhaps matching TRBD2 (5 bases). Germline assignment: CDR1 LGHNA and CDR2 YSLEER. CDR3 length: 14 amino acids. Trimming shortened V by 4 bases and J by 2 bases, and 9 bases separated the two germline ends. CDR3 residues: CASSLQLAYNEQFF. The CDR3 nucleotides read TGCGCCAGCAGCCTCCAACTAGCCTACAATGAGCAGTTCTTC.

CDR3 nucleotide sequence: TGTGCCAGCAGCCCAAGACTAGCGGGACCCAGGGCAGATACGCAGTATTTT. Its translation: CASSPRLAGPRADTQYF. V usage is TRBV7-2 and J usage is TRBJ2-3, with 11 bases matching TRBD2. The CDR3 is made up of 17 amino acids. Germline V gene data show CDR1 as SGHTA and CDR2 as FQGNSA. V trimming: 5 bases; J trimming: 4 bases; junction bases outside the gene matches: 11.

The table lists this clone with a few counts. The chain joins TRBV2 to TRBJ1-5, with 8 bases matching TRBD1. The germline V gene has CDR1 SNHLY and CDR2 FYNNEI. V trimming: 4 bases; J trimming: 3 bases; junction bases outside the gene matches: 8. The CDR3 loop spans 16 amino acids. CDR3 sequence: CASSGGQGRDNQPQHF. The CDR3 region has the DNA TGTGCCAGCAGTGGAGGACAGGGAAGAGACAATCAGCCCCAGCATTTT.

The CDR3 DNA reads TGTGCCAGCAGTTTTTATGGAGGACAGGGCCAAGAGACCCAGTACTTC. It is translated as CASSFYGGQGQETQYF. This chain joins TRBV28 and TRBJ2-5, with 8 nucleotides matching TRBD1. Germline assignment: CDR1 MDHEN and CDR2 SYDVKM. The CDR3 runs to 16 residues. Losses at the gene ends were 3 bases for V and 1 base for J; bases not matched to a gene: 7.

The chain combines TRBV4-2 with TRBJ1-1; perhaps TRBD1 as D (5 bases). V lost 7 bases, J lost 1 base, and 16 bases lay in between. Germline V gives CDR1 LGHNA, CDR2 YNFKEQ. The CDR3 sequence is 15 residues long. Here the CDR3 reads CASTRAGVWNTEAFF. CDR3 in DNA: TGTGCCAGCACCAGGGCGGGGGTATGGAACACTGAAGCTTTCTTT.

This chain links TRBV18 with TRBJ1-2; maybe TRBD1 (6 bases). CDR3 length: 15 residues. The V and J ends lost 3 bases and 9 bases respectively, with 20 bases between them. Germline CDR1 is KGHSH and CDR2 is LQKENI. The CDR3 region has the DNA TGTGCCAGCTCACCGGGATTTGACAGGTTGGAGAGCTACACCTTC. It codes for CASSPGFDRLESYTF. Full variable domain (remainder filled in from reference TRBV18 and TRBJ1-2): NAGVMQNPRHLVRRRGQEARLRCSPMKGHSHVYWYRQLPEEGLKFMVYLQKENIIDESGMPKERFSAEFPKEGPSILRIQQVVRGDSAAYFCASSPGFDRLESYTFGSGTRLTVV.

This clone turned up a few times. The same CDR3 is also encoded by other DNA sequences in this sample. V usage is TRBV5-1 and J usage is TRBJ1-2, with TRBD1 matching over 7 bases. This CDR3 has 13 amino acids. The V segment lost 2 bases and the J segment 5 bases; nucleotides outside the gene matches: 3. Germline-derived CDR1 and CDR2 are SGHRS and YFSETQ. The CDR3 DNA sequence: TGCGCCAGCAGCTTCGAGGGGGCGTATGGCTACACCTTC. It specifies CASSFEGAYGYTF.

This chain joins TRBV28 and TRBJ2-1; 10 nucleotides match TRBD2. This CDR3 contains 17 residues. Germline CDR1 and CDR2: MDHEN and SYDVKM. With V trimmed by 3 bases and J by 7 bases, 12 bases remained unmatched. The CDR3 sequence is CASSLGASGRSKNEQFF. CDR3 coding DNA: TGTGCCAGCAGTTTGGGGGCTAGCGGGAGATCGAAGAATGAGCAGTTCTTC.

This chain uses TRBV11-2 with TRBJ2-1; TRBD1 matches 9 bases. This CDR3 spans 15 amino acids. After removal of 1 base from V and 6 bases from J, the junction contained 4 bases not matched to a gene. Germline V gene lookup returns CDR1 SGHAT and CDR2 FQNNGV. The CDR3 DNA is TGTGCCAGCAGCTTAGCGCCGGACAGGGGCAATGAGCAGTTCTTC. Translated, it gives CASSLAPDRGNEQFF.

This clone was detected only a few times. The chain joins TRBV2 to TRBJ2-3, with D possibly being TRBD1 (5 bases). The CDR3 length is 14 residues. With 10 bases removed from V and 4 bases from J, the gap between germline ends came to 18 bases. Germline CDR1 reads SNHLY; CDR2 reads FYNNEI. CDR3 nucleotide sequence: TGTGCCACCCAATCCAGGGAAGTCGCAGATACGCAGTATTTT. This encodes CATQSREVADTQYF.

The chain is built from TRBV27 and TRBJ2-7; TRBD2 matches 7 bases. The CDR3 extends over 14 amino acids. V shed 5 bases, J shed 3 bases, and the junction held 7 bases outside the gene matches. CDR1 MNHEY and CDR2 SMNVEV come from the germline V gene (reference sequence). As DNA, the CDR3 is TGTGCCAGCAGTCCGCTCGGACTAGTCTACGAGCAGTACTTC. This codes for CASSPLGLVYEQYF.

This sequence joins TRBV28 and TRBJ1-2, with 10 bases matching TRBD1. V lost 8 bases to trimming and J lost 13 bases; unmatched junction nucleotides: 13. Per the germline V gene, CDR1 is MDHEN and CDR2 is SYDVKM. CDR3 size: 13 residues. CDR3 coding DNA: TGTGCCAGCGGGACAGGGGCGGCTTATGGGGGCACCTTC. It specifies CASGTGAAYGGTF.

This rearrangement joins TRBV6-1 to TRBJ2-7; D remains ambiguous. CDR1 MNHNS and CDR2 SASEGT come from the germline V gene. V lost 0 bases to trimming and J lost 2 bases, with 8 bases between them. This CDR3 contains 14 residues. The CDR3, as DNA: TGTGCCAGCAGTGAAGCGCTTCAGGCCTACGAGCAGTACGTC. Its translation is CASSEALQAYEQYV.

This clone has more than one count but fewer than ten. The V gene is TRBV4-1, the J gene TRBJ2-3, with D unresolved. The CDR3 is 12 amino acids. Deletions cut 3 bases from V and 3 bases from J, with 4 bases between. CDR1 and CDR2 from the germline V gene are MGHRA and YSYEKL. The CDR3 sequence is CASSQETDTQYF. The CDR3 DNA is TGCGCCAGCAGCCAGGAGACAGATACGCAGTATTTT.

The chain is built from TRBV6-5 and TRBJ1-2, with TRBD1 matching over 7 bases. Per the germline V gene, CDR1 is MNHEY and CDR2 is SVGAGI. This CDR3 is built from 15 residues. Unmatched junction bases numbered 4, after V lost 0 bases and J lost 3 bases. CDR3: CASSYSTGSDYGYTF. The DNA of the CDR3 is TGTGCCAGCAGTTACTCGACAGGGTCCGACTATGGCTACACCTTC.

V usage is TRBV19 and J usage is TRBJ2-5; TRBD2 is a possible D gene (5 bases). Germline lookup yields CDR1 LNHDA and CDR2 SQIVND (reference sequence). V lost 0 bases and J 5 bases, leaving 16 bases between the germline ends. The CDR3 is 16 amino acids. CDR3 protein: CASSIERAPSQETQYF. The CDR3 DNA follows: TGTGCCAGTAGTATAGAGCGGGCCCCGAGCCAGGAGACCCAGTACTTC. Full variable domain (remainder filled in from reference TRBV19 and TRBJ2-5): DGGITQSPKYLFRKEGQNVTLSCEQNLNHDAMYWYRQDPGQGLRLIYYSQIVNDFQKGDIAEGYSVSREKKESFPLTVTSAQKNPTAFYLCASSIERAPSQETQYFGPGTRLLVL.

The rearrangement joins TRBV5-4 to TRBJ2-2; D gene unclear. V lost 0 bases to trimming and J lost 5 bases, with 11 bases between them. CDR1 is SGHNT, CDR2 YYREEE, per germline (reference sequence). The CDR3 spans 15 residues. The CDR3 loop is CASSLAATRTGELFF. The CDR3 DNA follows: TGTGCCAGCAGCTTGGCCGCCACCAGAACCGGGGAGCTGTTTTTT.

The chain has TRBV18 and TRBJ2-2; unclear D gene. Trimming removed 6 bases from V and 0 bases from J, with 17 bases in between. This CDR3 is built from 17 residues. Germline V gene sequence: CDR1 KGHSH, CDR2 LQKENI. CDR3 protein: CASSPMTAEANTGELFF. CDR3 nucleotide sequence: TGTGCCAGCTCCCCCATGACTGCGGAAGCGAACACCGGGGAGCTGTTTTTT.

The chain couples TRBV4-3 to TRBJ1-1, with 7 bases fitting TRBD1. CDR1 and CDR2 from the germline V gene are LGHNA and YSLEER. The CDR3 totals 14 residues. Trimming removed 4 bases from V and 3 bases from J; junction bases left unmatched: 5. In DNA form, the CDR3 reads TGCGCCAGCAGCCGAGACAGGGTGGACACTGAAGCTTTCTTT. As protein: CASSRDRVDTEAFF.

The chain uses TRBV19 and TRBJ2-5; a possible D gene is TRBD2 (6 bases). CDR1 is LNHDA, CDR2 SQIVND, per germline (reference sequence). The V end lost 7 bases, the J end lost 2 bases, and 17 bases lay between the germline ends. CDR3 length equals 15 residues. CDR3 sequence: CASKEGVGKQETQYF. The CDR3 DNA sequence: TGTGCCAGTAAGGAGGGAGTAGGGAAACAAGAGACCCAGTACTTC.

Written as DNA, the CDR3 is TGTGCCAGCTCCCTGGAGGGGCGCACAGATACGCAGTATTTT. Translation: CASSLEGRTDTQYF. The gene calls are TRBV18 and TRBJ2-3; D might be TRBD2 (6 bases). The CDR3 contains 14 residues. CDR1 and CDR2 from the germline V gene are KGHSH and LQKENI. The V and J ends lost 6 bases and 1 base respectively, with 11 bases between them.

This clone has more than one count but fewer than ten. V and J are TRBV27 and TRBJ1-1, with unresolved D. The germline V gene has CDR1 MNHEY and CDR2 SMNVEV (reference sequence). V was trimmed by 4 bases and J by 0 bases, leaving 12 bases between them. The CDR3 has 15 amino acids. The CDR3: CASSSHQHLNTEAFF. The CDR3 DNA sequence: TGTGCCAGCAGTTCCCACCAACACCTGAACACTGAAGCTTTCTTT.

The chain links TRBV19 to TRBJ2-7, with TRBD1 matching over 9 bases. CDR3 length equals 15 residues. V lost 5 bases and J lost 4; bases outside the gene matches: 9. Germline CDR1 LNHDA, CDR2 SQIVND (reference sequence). The CDR3 DNA follows: TGTGCCAGTAGTTTCCGGACAGGGGCAGGGTACGAGCAGTACTTC. It yields the protein CASSFRTGAGYEQYF.